Below, 27 T cell receptor beta chains from the same sample are listed, as sequenced in a study of blood T cell repertoires in COVID-19. Using immunoSEQ multiplex PCR, the repertoire was profiled, and TCRdb retains in-frame clones only, with some absent. The data show 180,000 or so clones, with 82% seen just once and 6% to 8% held by the top ten. The sequencing sample was made of peripheral blood. These receptors were obtained from a human donor with acute or convalescent COVID-19. The donor label of this sample is uncertain.

CDR3 coding DNA: TGTGCCAGCTCACCACCGATCAGGTCAGAGACCCAGTACTTC. Its translation: CASSPPIRSETQYF. This rearrangement joins TRBV18 to TRBJ2-5; D is undetermined. V lost 0 bases to trimming and J lost 4 bases, with 9 bases between them. There are 14 residues in the CDR3. CDR1 KGHSH and CDR2 LQKENI come from the germline V gene.

This chain links TRBV27 with TRBJ2-2; 7 nucleotides agree with TRBD1. The V gene end was trimmed by 6 bases and the J gene end by 4 bases; junction bases not matched to a gene: 11. Germline CDR1 reads MNHEY; CDR2 reads SMNVEV (reference sequence). The CDR3 length is 16 residues. CDR3: CASSRKGQTTTGELFF. The CDR3 nucleotides are TGTGCCAGCAGCCGAAAGGGACAGACGACCACCGGGGAGCTGTTTTTT.

This rearrangement joins TRBV7-2 to TRBJ2-2; TRBD1 might be the D (6 bases). Germline values: CDR1 SGHTA, CDR2 FQGNSA. Trimming took 6 bases from V and 1 from J, leaving 12 bases between them. The CDR3 runs 15 residues. The CDR3 nucleotides are TGTGCCAGCAGTCCCGGGACAAAGAACACCGGGGAGCTGTTTTTT. Translating gives CASSPGTKNTGELFF.

V usage is TRBV7-3 and J usage is TRBJ1-6; the match to TRBD1 covers 10 bases. This CDR3 has 15 residues. CDR1 is SGHTA, CDR2 FQGTGA, per germline. The ends lost 4 bases at V and 8 bases at J; junction bases unmatched: 5. The CDR3 region has the DNA TGTGCCAGCAGCTACTCCGGGACAGGGGATTCACCCCTCCACTTT. Translated: CASSYSGTGDSPLHF.

The chain uses TRBV15 and TRBJ1-3; D uncertain. The ends were cut back, 5 bases at V and 0 bases at J, with 5 bases in the middle. In germline, CDR1 is LNHNV, CDR2 YYDKDF (reference sequence). This CDR3 region has 13 residues. The CDR3 DNA is TGTGCCACCAGCCCCAACTCTGGAAACACCATATATTTT. Protein product: CATSPNSGNTIYF. Full variable domain (remainder filled in from reference TRBV15 and TRBJ1-3): DAMVIQNPRYQVTQFGKPVTLSCSQTLNHNVMYWYQQKSSQAPKLLFHYYDKDFNNEADTPDNFQSRRPNTSFCFLDIRSPGLGDTAMYLCATSPNSGNTIYFGEGSWLTVV.

This clone is a singleton in its sample. The gene calls are TRBV7-3 and TRBJ2-1; 7 bases map to TRBD2. V lost 2 bases, J lost 0 bases, and 4 bases stayed unmatched. The CDR3 has 16 residues. CDR1 is SGHTA, CDR2 FQGTGA, per germline. In DNA form, the CDR3 reads TGTGCCAGCAGCTTAGTGGGGGGGAGCTCCTACAATGAGCAGTTCTTC. Amino acid sequence: CASSLVGGSSYNEQFF. Filled out from reference TRBV7-3 and TRBJ2-1, the complete variable domain reads GAGVSQTPSNKVTEKGKYVELRCDPISGHTALYWYRQSLGQGPEFLIYFQGTGAADDSGLPNDRFFAVRPEGSVSTLKIQRTERGDSAVYLCASSLVGGSSYNEQFFGPGTRLTVL.

The V gene is TRBV5-6, the J gene TRBJ1-2; tentative D call: TRBD1 (6 bases). The CDR3 is 14 amino acids. Germline-derived CDR1 and CDR2 are SGHDT and YYEEEE. V was trimmed by 0 bases and J by 8 bases, leaving 14 bases between them. The CDR3 here is CASSLDRVGSGYTF. CDR3 DNA: TGTGCCAGCAGCTTGGACAGGGTGGGGAGCGGCTACACCTTC.

This sequence joins TRBV5-1 and TRBJ2-7, with 8 bases identical to TRBD2. Germline loops: CDR1 SGHRS, CDR2 YFSETQ. This CDR3 contains 14 residues. V was clipped by 4 bases and J by 0 bases; unmatched bases: 3. The CDR3 loop is CASSPSGSSYEQYF. The CDR3 DNA follows: TGCGCCAGCAGCCCCAGCGGGAGCTCCTACGAGCAGTACTTC.

This chain uses TRBV5-1 with TRBJ1-4, with 8 bases aligning to TRBD1. From germline, CDR1 is SGHRS and CDR2 YFSETQ. This CDR3 is 16 amino acids long. The junction had 6 bases not matched to a gene; V was cut back by 5 bases and J by 0 bases. The CDR3 sequence is CASRRTGTATNEKLFF. CDR3 sequence (DNA): TGCGCCAGCAGGAGGACAGGGACGGCAACTAATGAAAAACTGTTTTTT.

The gene calls are TRBV7-9 and TRBJ2-1, with D unclear. Trimming took 5 bases from V and 10 from J, leaving 12 bases between them. Per the germline V gene, CDR1 is SEHNR and CDR2 is FQNEAQ (reference sequence). This CDR3 spans 12 amino acids. The CDR3 sequence: CASSPDSVEQFF. CDR3 sequence (DNA): TGTGCCAGCAGCCCCGACTCCGTCGAGCAGTTCTTC.

V and J are TRBV28 and TRBJ1-5, with TRBD1 matching 9 bases. The CDR3 contains 16 residues. Germline CDR1 is MDHEN and CDR2 is SYDVKM. The V gene end was trimmed by 4 bases and the J gene end by 6 bases; junction bases not matched to a gene: 10. Here the CDR3 DNA reads TGTGCCAGCAGTTCCCCGACAGGGGGGGTGGGTCAGCCCCAGCATTTT. This gives the protein CASSSPTGGVGQPQHF. The whole variable domain, remainder taken from reference TRBV28 and TRBJ1-5, is DVKVTQSSRYLVKRTGEKVFLECVQDMDHENMFWYRQDPGLGLRLIYFSYDVKMKEKGDIPEGYSVSREKKERFSLILESASTNQTSMYLCASSSPTGGVGQPQHFGDGTRLSIL.

Worth noting for this clone: The same CDR3 is also encoded by other DNA sequences in this sample. The chain employs TRBV7-2 and TRBJ1-3, with D possibly being TRBD1 (5 bases). Germline V gene sequence: CDR1 SGHTA, CDR2 FQGNSA. Trimming took 1 base from V and 4 from J, leaving 11 bases between them. The CDR3 loop spans 15 amino acids. The CDR3 DNA sequence: TGTGCCAGCAGCTTAGTAGGGGCGGGAGGAAACACCATATATTTT. Translated: CASSLVGAGGNTIYF.

V is TRBV24-1 and J is TRBJ2-1; 7 bases are shared with TRBD1. The CDR3 has 15 amino acids. The trim removed 0 bases at V and 7 bases at J, leaving 5 bases unmatched. The germline CDR1 and CDR2 sequences are KGHDR and SFDVKD. CDR3 residues: CATSDLTGERNEQFF. The CDR3 nucleotides are TGTGCCACCAGTGATTTGACAGGGGAGAGGAATGAGCAGTTCTTC.

V usage is TRBV11-3 and J usage is TRBJ2-6; D not resolved. The CDR3 contains 15 residues. V was clipped by 5 bases and J by 1 base, with 9 bases between them. Germline loops: CDR1 SGHNT, CDR2 YENEEA. The CDR3 DNA follows: TGTGCCAGCAGCCAAGGAGAGTCTGGGGCCAACGTCCTGACTTTC. Amino acid sequence: CASSQGESGANVLTF.

The V and J genes are TRBV29-1 and TRBJ2-1; TRBD2 matches at 8 bases. The CDR3 is made up of 15 amino acids. The ends lost 4 bases at V and 6 bases at J; junction bases unmatched: 11. CDR1 and CDR2 from the germline V gene are SQVTM and ANQGSEA. The CDR3 loop is CSVVSGRASGNEQFF. The CDR3 nucleotides are TGCAGCGTTGTGTCCGGGAGGGCCAGCGGCAATGAGCAGTTCTTC.

This chain links TRBV30 with TRBJ2-1, with a tentative D call TRBD1 (7 bases). The CDR3 loop spans 15 amino acids. The germline gives CDR1 GTSNPN, CDR2 SVGIG (reference sequence). V dropped 0 bases and J dropped 10 bases, with 19 bases sitting between them. The CDR3 DNA is TGTGCCTGGAGTGTACAGGGGAGGTCAATGAGAGAGCAGTTCTTC. It codes for CAWSVQGRSMREQFF.

The V and J genes are TRBV7-9 and TRBJ1-2; D not resolved. V was trimmed by 3 bases and J by 4 bases, leaving 12 bases between them. CDR1 and CDR2 from the germline V gene are SEHNR and FQNEAQ (reference sequence). CDR3 length equals 14 residues. The CDR3 loop reads CASSFGADTYGYTF. The CDR3 DNA follows: TGTGCCAGCAGCTTCGGAGCAGATACCTATGGCTACACCTTC.

The chain employs TRBV18 and TRBJ2-2; 8 bases map to TRBD1. V lost 3 bases and J lost 1; bases outside the gene matches: 1. The CDR3 has 15 amino acids. From germline, CDR1 is KGHSH and CDR2 LQKENI. The CDR3 DNA is TGTGCCAGCTCACCGGGGACAGGGAACACCGGGGAGCTGTTTTTT. This encodes CASSPGTGNTGELFF.

The rearrangement uses TRBV7-2 and TRBJ2-1, with 7 positions matching TRBD1. The junction had 1 base not matched to a gene; V was cut back by 2 bases and J by 6 bases. Germline CDR1 and CDR2: SGHTA and FQGNSA. The CDR3 has 13 residues. CDR3 nucleotides: TGTGCCAGCAGCTTACGACAGGGCAATGAGCAGTTCTTC. It translates to CASSLRQGNEQFF. Based on the CDR3 plus reference TRBV7-2 and TRBJ2-1, the full variable domain is GAGVSQSPSNKVTEKGKDVELRCDPISGHTALYWYRQSLGQGLEFLIYFQGNSAPDKSGLPSDRFSAERTGGSVSTLTIQRTQQEDSAVYLCASSLRQGNEQFFGPGTRLTVL.

The V gene is TRBV3-1 (or the pseudogene TRBV3-2), the J gene TRBJ2-7; 7 bases agree with TRBD1. Germline CDR1 and CDR2: LGHDT and YNNKEL (reference sequence). The CDR3 has 17 residues. Losses at the gene ends were 4 bases for V and 0 bases for J; bases not matched to a gene: 12. The CDR3 DNA follows: TGTGCCAGCAGCCGCCTAGAAGGGGGCTTCAGCTCCTACGAGCAGTACTTC. It is translated as CASSRLEGGFSSYEQYF.

This clone has just a few counts. CDR3 DNA sequence: TGTGCCATCAGTGATTGGGGGGGCACAGGGCCCTATGGCTACACCTTC. Translation: CAISDWGGTGPYGYTF. V gene TRBV10-3 combines with J gene TRBJ1-2; TRBD1 might be the D (6 bases). V was cut by 3 bases and J by 4 bases, with 18 bases left in between. The CDR3 is 16 amino acids. The germline gives CDR1 ENHRY, CDR2 SYGVKD.

This chain uses TRBV28 with TRBJ1-1; the match to TRBD1 covers 9 bases. Germline V gives CDR1 MDHEN, CDR2 SYDVKM. The CDR3 spans 15 residues. V lost 6 bases to trimming and J lost 4 bases; unmatched junction nucleotides: 9. CDR3 sequence: CASRATGGSGTEAFF. The CDR3 nucleotides read TGTGCCAGCAGGGCAACAGGGGGCTCGGGCACTGAAGCTTTCTTT.

The genes are TRBV29-1 and TRBJ2-7; 7 bases are shared with TRBD1. V dropped 7 bases and J dropped 0; count of bases not matched to a gene: 6. The CDR3 is 13 amino acids. In germline, CDR1 is SQVTM, CDR2 ANQGSEA. CDR3 protein: CSAQTGPSYEQYF. The CDR3 bases are TGCAGCGCTCAGACAGGGCCCTCCTACGAGCAGTACTTC.

The chain carries TRBV7-2 and TRBJ1-2, with D possibly TRBD1 on 6 matching bases. CDR1 SGHTA and CDR2 FQGNSA come from the germline V gene. V lost 5 bases, J lost 6 bases, and 13 bases lay in between. This CDR3 contains 13 residues. The CDR3 protein is CASSRESGDGYTF. The CDR3 region has the DNA TGTGCCAGCAGCCGGGAATCAGGGGATGGCTACACCTTC.

The V gene is TRBV5-1, the J gene TRBJ2-2; weak D call: TRBD2 (6 bases). The length of the CDR3 is 16 residues. Germline CDR1 SGHRS, CDR2 YFSETQ. V gave up 2 bases and J gave up 0 bases, with 11 bases separating them. The chain's CDR3 is CASSFLAPTNTGELFF. CDR3 DNA sequence: TGCGCCAGCAGCTTCCTAGCGCCGACGAACACCGGGGAGCTGTTTTTT. The whole variable domain, filled in from reference TRBV5-1 and TRBJ2-2, reads KAGVTQTPRYLIKTRGQQVTLSCSPISGHRSVSWYQQTPGQGLQFLFEYFSETQRNKGNFPGRFSGRQFSNSRSEMNVSTLELGDSALYLCASSFLAPTNTGELFFGEGSRLTVL.

The genes are TRBV2 and TRBJ1-5; 9 nucleotides match TRBD1. Germline assignment: CDR1 SNHLY and CDR2 FYNNEI. The CDR3 runs 15 residues. V lost 3 bases to trimming and J lost 4 bases; unmatched junction nucleotides: 4. CDR3 protein: CASSDLGQGNQPQHF. The CDR3 region has the DNA TGTGCCAGCAGTGACTTGGGACAGGGAAATCAGCCCCAGCATTTT.

The rearrangement links TRBV9 to TRBJ1-2, with TRBD1 matching over 9 bases. The CDR3 totals 15 residues. Trimming removed 3 bases from V and 7 bases from J; junction bases left unmatched: 10. The germline V gene has CDR1 SGDLS and CDR2 YYNGEE. In nucleotides, the CDR3 is TGTGCCAGCAGCGACTCCGACAGGGGGGGTTCTGGCTACACCTTC. It is translated as CASSDSDRGGSGYTF.